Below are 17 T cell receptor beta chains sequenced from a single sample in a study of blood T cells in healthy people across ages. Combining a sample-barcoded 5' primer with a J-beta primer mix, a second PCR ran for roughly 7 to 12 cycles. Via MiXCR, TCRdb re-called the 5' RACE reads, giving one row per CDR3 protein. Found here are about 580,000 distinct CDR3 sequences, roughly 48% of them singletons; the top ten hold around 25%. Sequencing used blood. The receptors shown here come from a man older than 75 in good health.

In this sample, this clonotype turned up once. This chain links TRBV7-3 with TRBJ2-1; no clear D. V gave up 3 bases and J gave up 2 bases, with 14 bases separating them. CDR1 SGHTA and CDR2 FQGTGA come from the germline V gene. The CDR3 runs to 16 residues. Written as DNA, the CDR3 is TGTGCCAGCAGCTTTGATCCGGACGGAACCTACAATGAGCAGTTCTTC. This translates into CASSFDPDGTYNEQFF.

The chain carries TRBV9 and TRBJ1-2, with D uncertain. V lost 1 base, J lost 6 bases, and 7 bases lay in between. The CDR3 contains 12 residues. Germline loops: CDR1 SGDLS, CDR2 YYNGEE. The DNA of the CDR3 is TGTGCCAGCAGCGTATGGAGCAATGGCTACACCTTC. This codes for CASSVWSNGYTF.

The CDR3 here is CASSFQGAQETQYF. As DNA, the CDR3 is TGCGCCAGCAGCTTCCAGGGGGCCCAAGAGACCCAGTACTTC. The V call is TRBV5-1, the J call TRBJ2-7; 8 bases map to TRBD1. The end of the DNA aligns better with TRBJ2-5, so the J call may be wrong. Germline CDR1 reads SGHRS; CDR2 reads YFSETQ. This CDR3 has 14 amino acids.

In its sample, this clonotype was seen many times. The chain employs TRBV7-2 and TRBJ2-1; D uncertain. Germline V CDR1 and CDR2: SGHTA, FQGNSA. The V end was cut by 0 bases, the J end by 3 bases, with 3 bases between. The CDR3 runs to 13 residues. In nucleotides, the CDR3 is TGTGCCAGCAGCTTAGCTAACTACAATGAGCAGTTCTTC. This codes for CASSLANYNEQFF.

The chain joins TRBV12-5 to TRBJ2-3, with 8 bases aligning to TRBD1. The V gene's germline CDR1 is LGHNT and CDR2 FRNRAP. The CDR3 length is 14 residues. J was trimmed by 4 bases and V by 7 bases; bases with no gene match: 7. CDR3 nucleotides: TGTGCTAGTGTCCTGGACAGGGAGTCAGATACGCAGTATTTT. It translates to CASVLDRESDTQYF.

The CDR3 region has the DNA TGTGCCAGCAGCCTTGAACAGCGATCTGAAGCTTTCTTT. Amino acid sequence: CASSLEQRSEAFF. This chain uses TRBV7-9 with TRBJ1-1; D is unclear. V dropped 5 bases and J dropped 6 bases, with 13 bases sitting between them. Germline V gives CDR1 SEHNR, CDR2 FQNEAQ (reference sequence). The CDR3 length is 13 residues.

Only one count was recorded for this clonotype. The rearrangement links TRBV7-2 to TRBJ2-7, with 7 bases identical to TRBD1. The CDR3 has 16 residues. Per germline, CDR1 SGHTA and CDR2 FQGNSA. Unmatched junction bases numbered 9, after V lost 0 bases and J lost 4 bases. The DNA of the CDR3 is TGTGCCAGCAGCTTAGCGCCCGTGGGACAGCCGTACGAGCAGTACTTC. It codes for CASSLAPVGQPYEQYF.

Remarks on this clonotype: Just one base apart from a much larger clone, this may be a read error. CDR3 nucleotide sequence: TGCGCCAGCAGCTGGAGAACAGGGGTCGGGCAGTACTTC. It translates to CASSWRTGVGQYF. The chain carries TRBV5-1 and TRBJ2-5, with 7 bases fitting TRBD1. The CDR3 is made up of 13 amino acids. The V and J ends lost 3 bases and 11 bases, in that order; junction bases with no gene match: 10. From germline, CDR1 is SGHRS and CDR2 YFSETQ. The whole variable domain, filled in from reference TRBV5-1 and TRBJ2-5, reads KAGVTQTPRYLIKTRGQQVTLSCSPISGHRSVSWYQQTPGQGLQFLFEYFSETQRNKGNFPGRFSGRQFSNSRSEMNVSTLELGDSALYLCASSWRTGVGQYFGPGTRLLVL.

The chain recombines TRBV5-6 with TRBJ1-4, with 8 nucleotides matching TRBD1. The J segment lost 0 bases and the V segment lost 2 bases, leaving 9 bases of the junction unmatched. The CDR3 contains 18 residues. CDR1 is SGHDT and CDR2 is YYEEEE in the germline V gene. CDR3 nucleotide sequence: TGTGCCAGCAGCTTTACAGGGGGATCTATTGCAACTAATGAAAAACTGTTTTTT. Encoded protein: CASSFTGGSIATNEKLFF.

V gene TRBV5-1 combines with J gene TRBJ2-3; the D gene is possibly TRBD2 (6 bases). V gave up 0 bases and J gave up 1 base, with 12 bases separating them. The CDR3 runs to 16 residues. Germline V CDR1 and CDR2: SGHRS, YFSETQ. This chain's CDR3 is CASSLARASGTDTQYF. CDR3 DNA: TGCGCCAGCAGCTTGGCCAGGGCTAGCGGCACAGATACGCAGTATTTT.

CDR3 nucleotide sequence: TGTGCCAGCAGTTTGAGGGGGACAGGGGTATCCAATGAGCAGTTCTTC. It translates to CASSLRGTGVSNEQFF. V gene TRBV27 combines with J gene TRBJ2-1; TRBD1 matches 10 bases. The V gene's germline CDR1 is MNHEY and CDR2 SMNVEV (reference sequence). Losses at the gene ends were 3 bases for V and 6 bases for J; bases not matched to a gene: 8. The CDR3 has 16 residues.

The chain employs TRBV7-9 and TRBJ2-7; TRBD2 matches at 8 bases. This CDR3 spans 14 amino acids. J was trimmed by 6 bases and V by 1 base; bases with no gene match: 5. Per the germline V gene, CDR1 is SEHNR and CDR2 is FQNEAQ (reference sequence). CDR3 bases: TGTGCCAGCAGCTTAGACGCGGGAGGCCTCGAGCAGTACTTC. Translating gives CASSLDAGGLEQYF.

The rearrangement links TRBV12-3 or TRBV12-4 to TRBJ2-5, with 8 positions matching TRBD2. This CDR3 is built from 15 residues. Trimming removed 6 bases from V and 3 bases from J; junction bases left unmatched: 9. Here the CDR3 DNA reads TGTGCCAGCAGCCAAACCGGGAGGGGAGAAGAGACCCAGTACTTC. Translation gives CASSQTGRGEETQYF.

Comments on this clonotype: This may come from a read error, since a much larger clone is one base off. CDR3 protein: CAGSLASQGRGDEQFF. DNA for the CDR3: TGTGCCGGCAGCTTAGCGTCCCAGGGGAGGGGCGATGAGCAGTTCTTC. This chain joins TRBV7-9 and TRBJ2-1; D perhaps matches TRBD2 (7 bases). The germline CDR1 and CDR2 sequences are SEHNR and FQNEAQ (reference sequence). This CDR3 comprises 16 residues.

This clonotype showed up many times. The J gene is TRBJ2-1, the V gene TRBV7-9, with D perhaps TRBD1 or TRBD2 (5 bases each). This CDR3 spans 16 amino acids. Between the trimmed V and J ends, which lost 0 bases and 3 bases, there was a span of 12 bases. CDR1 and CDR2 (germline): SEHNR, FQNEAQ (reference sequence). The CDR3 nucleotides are TGTGCCAGCAGCTTAGCGGTGGGGGTTTACTACAATGAGCAGTTCTTC. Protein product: CASSLAVGVYYNEQFF.

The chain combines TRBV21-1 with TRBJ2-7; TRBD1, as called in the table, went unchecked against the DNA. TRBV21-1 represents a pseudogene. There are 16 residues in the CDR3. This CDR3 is CASSRAQRGVSYEQYF. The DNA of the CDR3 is TGTGCCAGCAGCAGAGCCCAACGAGGGGTCTCCTACGAGCAGTACTTC.

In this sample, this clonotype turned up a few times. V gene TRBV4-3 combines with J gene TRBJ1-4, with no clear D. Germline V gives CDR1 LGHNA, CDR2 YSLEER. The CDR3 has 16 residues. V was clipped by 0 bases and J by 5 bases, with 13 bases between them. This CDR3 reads CASSQDTRKANEKLFF. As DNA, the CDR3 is TGCGCCAGCAGCCAAGATACGAGGAAGGCCAATGAAAAACTGTTTTTT.